Below, 6 T cell receptor beta chains from the same sample are listed, as sequenced in a study of blood T cell repertoires in COVID-19. Here immunoSEQ multiplex PCR was the method, and the copy in TCRdb shows in-frame clones only, minus some. The table records approximately 300,000 clones, approximately 83% of them present only once. Sequencing used PBMCs or T cells enriched from blood (not recorded which). The receptor source for this set is a woman aged 25 to 39 who had recovered from COVID-19.

V gene TRBV25-1 combines with J gene TRBJ2-7; maybe TRBD2 (7 bases). Germline V gene data show CDR1 as MGHDK and CDR2 as SYGVNS. Trimming removed 7 bases from V and 0 bases from J, with 16 bases in between. The length of the CDR3 is 15 residues. CDR3 region: CASTEGGASSYEQYF. The CDR3 bases are TGTGCCAGCACCGAAGGGGGGGCGAGCTCCTACGAGCAGTACTTC.

V usage is TRBV13 and J usage is TRBJ2-1; TRBD2 matches 9 bases. Germline CDR1 reads PRHDT; CDR2 reads FYEKMQ (reference sequence). The CDR3 totals 18 residues. V shed 5 bases and J 1 base; nucleotides not matched to a gene: 12. The CDR3: CASSPALERGVSYNEQFF. The CDR3 bases are TGTGCCAGCAGCCCAGCCTTGGAGCGGGGGGTTTCCTACAATGAGCAGTTCTTC.

The chain has TRBV7-9 and TRBJ1-1, with D unresolved. Looked up from germline, CDR1 is SEHNR and CDR2 is FQNEAQ (reference sequence). This CDR3 is built from 15 residues. The germline V and J ends were trimmed by 4 bases and 3 bases, with 15 bases remaining between them. This CDR3 is CASSSPEGQDTEAFF. The CDR3 nucleotides read TGTGCCAGCAGCTCCCCCGAGGGCCAGGACACTGAAGCTTTCTTT.

The J gene is TRBJ1-3, the V gene TRBV18; D is perhaps TRBD1 (6 bases). Trimming took off 3 bases at V and 4 bases at J, with 22 bases between the two ends. The CDR3 is 18 residues long. Germline V CDR1 and CDR2: KGHSH, LQKENI. The CDR3 nucleotides are TGTGCCAGCTCACCCCAAATCAATGGACAGAAGGGAGGAAACACCATATATTTT. Translated, it gives CASSPQINGQKGGNTIYF.

CDR3 protein: CASSQDARGYEQYF. CDR3 bases: TGTGCCAGCAGCCAAGACGCTCGGGGTTACGAGCAGTACTTC. This chain uses TRBV3-1 (or the pseudogene TRBV3-2) with TRBJ2-7; D perhaps matches TRBD2 (5 bases). This CDR3 region has 14 residues. Trimming cost V 0 bases and J 4 bases, with 10 bases left between them. Germline V gives CDR1 LGHDT, CDR2 YNNKEL (reference sequence).

The chain uses TRBV6-2 or TRBV6-3 and TRBJ1-2; 9 nucleotides match TRBD1. V trimming: 5 bases; J trimming: 8 bases; junction bases outside the gene matches: 6. The CDR3 covers 13 residues. Germline V gene sequence: CDR1 MNHEY, CDR2 SVGEGT. The CDR3 nucleotides are TGTGCCAGCAGTGGGGACAGGGCATCGGGCTACACCTTC. This sequence encodes CASSGDRASGYTF.